This TCR beta chain was recorded in a study of blood T cell repertoires in COVID-19. Study at large: PBMCs, B-cell-depleted T cells, or T cells were the source of the cDNA or gDNA that made up the material.

The V end was cut by 5 bases, the J end by 4 bases, with 8 bases between. The length of the CDR3 is 13 residues. Germline assignment: CDR1 SEHNR and CDR2 FQNEAQ (reference sequence). Here immunoSEQ multiplex PCR was the method, and the copy in TCRdb shows in-frame clones only, minus some. The data hold some 190,000 clones, with roughly 83% observed a single time. Material: PBMCs or T cells enriched from blood (not recorded which). The source of this sequence is a man aged 40-55 years with acute COVID-19. The rearrangement uses TRBV7-9 and TRBJ1-4, with D hard to call. The CDR3 spells CASSESYNEKLFF. In DNA, the CDR3 is TGTGCCAGCAGCGAGAGCTATAATGAAAAACTGTTTTTT.